This T cell receptor (beta chain) comes out of a study of CXCR3-negative and CXCR3-positive naive CD8 T cells. Study outcomes and limitations: Memory CD8+ cells had much lower diversity, and both naive subsets had comparably high diversity. Naive CXCR3-positive and CXCR3-negative cells shared similar TRBV-TRBJ usage, unlike memory cells.

The libraries of TRB cDNA were constructed through 5' RACE using UMI labels. TCRdb re-called the 5' RACE reads and shows each CDR3 protein once, DNA omitted. Recorded for this sample: roughly 90,000 distinct CDR3 sequences. With regard to this clonotype: Its antigen is still unknown.

Germline V gene lookup returns CDR1 MGHDK and CDR2 SYGVNS. The CDR3 has 13 amino acids. CD45RO-CCR7+CD27+CD95- defined naive CD8+ T cells. Sequencing input: naive CXCR3- CD8+ T cells from blood. Indicated subset: CD45RO-CCR7+CD27+CD95- naive CD8+ T cells lacking CXCR3 (TNR3-). The chain uses TRBV25-1 and TRBJ1-2. This sequence originates from a human donor in good health. Some clones in this sample may be carry-over from other donors' samples. The CDR3 region is CASSFMEPDGYTF.